This entry lists 16 T cell receptor beta chains sequenced from one sample in a study of cytomegalovirus exposure and HLA in healthy donors. TCRdb's copy holds only in-frame clones and misses some; the assay was immunoSEQ multiplex PCR. The repertoire holds under 150,000 clones, around 88% seen once, with 7.5% to 8.5% in the top ten. Sequences were obtained from PBMCs. The receptors stem from a woman aged 18-29 years in good health and CMV-seropositive.

The genes are TRBV5-4 and TRBJ1-2; 7 nucleotides match TRBD1. Trimming took 5 bases from V and 2 from J; bases not matched to a gene: 6. This CDR3 has 14 amino acids. Looked up from germline, CDR1 is SGHNT and CDR2 is YYREEE (reference sequence). DNA of the CDR3: TGTGCCAGCAGTTTGACAGGGCGAAACTATGGCTACACCTTC. This gives the protein CASSLTGRNYGYTF.

The chain has TRBV10-2 and TRBJ2-3; D perhaps matches TRBD1 (6 bases). The V gene lost 7 bases and the J gene lost 0 bases, with 17 bases spanning the gap. The CDR3 runs to 16 residues. The V gene's germline CDR1 is WSHSY and CDR2 SAAADI. CDR3 protein: CASKTTGALSTDTQYF. CDR3 coding DNA: TGCGCCAGCAAAACGACAGGCGCCCTTAGCACAGATACGCAGTATTTT.

This clone has just one count. The chain recombines TRBV5-5 with TRBJ1-5; a possible D gene is TRBD1 (5 bases). Germline V gene lookup returns CDR1 SGHKS and CDR2 YYEKEE (reference sequence). There are 17 residues in the CDR3. The V end was cut by 0 bases, the J end by 6 bases, with 19 bases between. The CDR3 DNA is TGTGCCAGCAGCTTGGAACAGGCGGCCCTTCGGAGTCAGCCCCAGCATTTT. This encodes CASSLEQAALRSQPQHF.

V is TRBV10-1 and J is TRBJ2-3; possible D gene TRBD2, 6 bases. CDR1 is WNHNN, CDR2 SYGVQD, per germline (reference sequence). The V end was cut by 10 bases, the J end by 0 bases, with 17 bases between. The CDR3 sequence is 15 residues long. In nucleotides, the CDR3 is TGCGCCATACCAACCGGGACTTCTAGCACAGATACGCAGTATTTT. It specifies CAIPTGTSSTDTQYF.

The gene calls are TRBV28 and TRBJ2-7; TRBD1 matches at 11 bases. Germline CDR1 reads MDHEN; CDR2 reads SYDVKM. The CDR3 consists of 17 residues. The V and J ends lost 6 bases and 3 bases, in that order; junction bases with no gene match: 13. The CDR3 protein is CASRPSLGGTGGYEQYF. In nucleotides, the CDR3 is TGTGCCAGCAGACCTTCCTTGGGGGGGACAGGGGGCTACGAGCAGTACTTC.

This rearrangement joins TRBV5-1 to TRBJ2-5, with 9 nucleotides matching TRBD1. The CDR3 runs 14 residues. V lost 4 bases to trimming and J lost 2 bases; unmatched junction nucleotides: 3. Germline V gene data show CDR1 as SGHRS and CDR2 as YFSETQ. The CDR3 DNA follows: TGCGCCAGCAGCCCACAGGGGGCGCAAGAGACCCAGTACTTC. This codes for CASSPQGAQETQYF.

Only a few counts were recorded for this clone. The chain has TRBV30 and TRBJ1-2; tentatively, D is TRBD1 (6 bases). This CDR3 contains 11 residues. The germline gives CDR1 GTSNPN, CDR2 SVGIG (reference sequence). As DNA, the CDR3 is TGTGCAGCCCCAGGGGCATATGGCTACACCTTC. Its protein product is CAAPGAYGYTF.

The V gene is TRBV27, the J gene TRBJ1-3; D unresolved. Trimming removed 0 bases from V and 1 base from J, with 4 bases in between. Germline values: CDR1 MNHEY, CDR2 SMNVEV (reference sequence). The CDR3 extends over 14 amino acids. In DNA, the CDR3 is TGTGCCAGCAGTTTATCCCCGTCTGGAAACACCATATATTTT. It codes for CASSLSPSGNTIYF.

This clone has a handful of counts. This rearrangement joins TRBV30 to TRBJ1-2, with 9 bases lining up with TRBD1. The CDR3 consists of 13 residues. Germline loops: CDR1 GTSNPN, CDR2 SVGIG (reference sequence). Trimming removed 2 bases from V and 8 bases from J; junction bases left unmatched: 6. The CDR3, as DNA: TGTGCCTGGAGTCCCGGGACAGGGAGCGGCTACACCTTC. This translates into CAWSPGTGSGYTF.

The J gene is TRBJ1-2, the V gene TRBV18; D not certain. Germline V lookup: CDR1 KGHSH, CDR2 LQKENI. Trimming stripped 2 bases from V and 4 bases from J, with 26 bases between. The CDR3 is 19 amino acids. CDR3 DNA sequence: TGTGCCAGCTCACCATTCGGGGAGGGCGGAGTTCCCGAAGTCTATGGCTACACCTTC. As protein: CASSPFGEGGVPEVYGYTF.

This sequence joins TRBV2 and TRBJ1-1, with D unclear. This CDR3 region has 12 residues. The germline CDR1 and CDR2 sequences are SNHLY and FYNNEI. V was shortened by 7 bases and J by 3 bases, with 9 bases between the two germline ends. In nucleotides, the CDR3 is TGTGCCAGCACCCGGAGTTACACTGAAGCTTTCTTT. Protein sequence: CASTRSYTEAFF.

This rearrangement joins TRBV7-2 to TRBJ1-4, with D possibly TRBD1 on 5 matching bases. This CDR3 region has 15 residues. CDR1 is SGHTA, CDR2 FQGNSA, per germline. Trimming cost V 7 bases and J 5 bases, with 17 bases left between them. The CDR3: CASTVGSGWNEKLFF. The CDR3 nucleotides read TGTGCCAGCACTGTAGGGTCAGGGTGGAATGAAAAACTGTTTTTT. The whole variable domain, remainder taken from reference TRBV7-2 and TRBJ1-4, is GAGVSQSPSNKVTEKGKDVELRCDPISGHTALYWYRQSLGQGLEFLIYFQGNSAPDKSGLPSDRFSAERTGGSVSTLTIQRTQQEDSAVYLCASTVGSGWNEKLFFGSGTQLSVL.

In its sample, this clone was seen a few times. This chain links TRBV7-7 with TRBJ2-1; no clear D. CDR1 and CDR2 from the germline V gene are SSHAT and FNYEAQ (reference sequence). The CDR3 consists of 11 residues. DNA for the CDR3: TGTGTTGTGAGCTCCTACAATGAGCAGTTCTTC. It codes for CVVSSYNEQFF. Using reference TRBV7-7 and TRBJ2-1 for the parts outside the CDR3, the full variable domain is GAGVSQSPRYKVTKRGQDVTLRCDPISSHATLYWYQQALGQGPEFLTYFNYEAQPDKSGLPSDRFSAERPEGSISTLTIQRTEQRDSAMYRCVVSSYNEQFFGPGTRLTVL.

The rearrangement links TRBV5-1 to TRBJ2-2, with D perhaps TRBD2 (5 bases). This CDR3 spans 15 amino acids. The germline V gene has CDR1 SGHRS and CDR2 YFSETQ. With 1 base removed from V and 0 bases from J, the gap between germline ends came to 7 bases. CDR3 in amino acids: CASSLTGTNTGELFF. The CDR3 DNA reads TGCGCCAGCAGCTTGACGGGGACGAACACCGGGGAGCTGTTTTTT.

This chain joins TRBV2 and TRBJ2-7, with D perhaps TRBD1 (7 bases). Trimming pared 7 bases from V and 2 bases from J, leaving 15 bases between. Germline V gene lookup returns CDR1 SNHLY and CDR2 FYNNEI. This CDR3 is built from 14 residues. The CDR3 DNA follows: TGTGCCAGCAAAGGGGGCGGGGTACCCTACGAGCAGTACTTC. This gives the protein CASKGGGVPYEQYF.

This clone was observed once. The chain carries TRBV10-1 and TRBJ1-2; D is undetermined. Trimming shortened V by 3 bases and J by 2 bases, and 13 bases separated the two germline ends. Per germline, CDR1 WNHNN and CDR2 SYGVQD (reference sequence). The CDR3 extends over 15 amino acids. CDR3 bases: TGCGCCAGCAGTGATCGGGGTGGGAAGAACTATGGCTACACCTTC. Residues: CASSDRGGKNYGYTF.